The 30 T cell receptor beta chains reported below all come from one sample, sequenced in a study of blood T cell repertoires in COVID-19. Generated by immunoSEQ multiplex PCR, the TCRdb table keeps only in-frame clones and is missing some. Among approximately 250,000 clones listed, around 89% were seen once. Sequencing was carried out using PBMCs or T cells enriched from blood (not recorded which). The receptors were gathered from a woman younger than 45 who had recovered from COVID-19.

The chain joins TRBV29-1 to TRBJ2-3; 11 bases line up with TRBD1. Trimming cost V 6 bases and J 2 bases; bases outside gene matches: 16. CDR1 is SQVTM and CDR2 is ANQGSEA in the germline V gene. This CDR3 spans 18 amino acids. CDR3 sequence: CSVEPGGTGGLPTDTQYF. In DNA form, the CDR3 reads TGCAGCGTAGAGCCGGGGGGGACAGGGGGTTTACCCACAGATACGCAGTATTTT.

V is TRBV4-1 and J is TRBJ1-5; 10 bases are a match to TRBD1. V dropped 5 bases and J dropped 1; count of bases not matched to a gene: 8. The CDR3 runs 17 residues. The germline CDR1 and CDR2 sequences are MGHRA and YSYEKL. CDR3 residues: CASSARRTGGSNQPQHF. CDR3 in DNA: TGCGCCAGCAGCGCCAGAAGGACAGGGGGAAGCAATCAGCCCCAGCATTTT.

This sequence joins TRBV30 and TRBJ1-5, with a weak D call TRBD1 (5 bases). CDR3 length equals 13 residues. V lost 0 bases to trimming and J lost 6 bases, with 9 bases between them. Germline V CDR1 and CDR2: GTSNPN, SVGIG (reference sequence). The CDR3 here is CAWSVGDGQPQHF. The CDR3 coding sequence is TGTGCCTGGAGTGTAGGGGATGGTCAGCCCCAGCATTTT.

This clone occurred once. In DNA, the CDR3 is TGTGCCTGGAGTCCGGGGTTGTTTAATCAGCCCCAGCATTTT. Protein: CAWSPGLFNQPQHF. The chain combines TRBV30 with TRBJ1-5; D gene unclear. The germline V gene encodes CDR1 GTSNPN and CDR2 SVGIG (reference sequence). The CDR3 contains 14 residues. Trimming left V 2 bases short and J 4 bases short, with 12 bases between.

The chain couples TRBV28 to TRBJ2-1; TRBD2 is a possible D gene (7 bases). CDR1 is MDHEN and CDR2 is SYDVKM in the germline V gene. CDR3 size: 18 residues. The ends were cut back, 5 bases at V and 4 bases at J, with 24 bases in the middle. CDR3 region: CASSPAGAGERLYNEQFF. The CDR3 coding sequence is TGTGCCAGCAGTCCCGCGGGGGCGGGAGAGCGGCTGTACAATGAGCAGTTCTTC.

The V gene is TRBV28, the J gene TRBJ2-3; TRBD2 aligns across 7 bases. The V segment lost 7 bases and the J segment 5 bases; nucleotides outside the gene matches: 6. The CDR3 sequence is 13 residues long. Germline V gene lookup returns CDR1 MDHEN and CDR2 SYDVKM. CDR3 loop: CASTAGVRDTQYF. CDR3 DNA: TGTGCCAGCACGGCGGGAGTAAGAGATACGCAGTATTTT.

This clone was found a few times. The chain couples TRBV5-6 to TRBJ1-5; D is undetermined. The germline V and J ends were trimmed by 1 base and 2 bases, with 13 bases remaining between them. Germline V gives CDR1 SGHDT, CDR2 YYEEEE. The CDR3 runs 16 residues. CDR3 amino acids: CASSLLGGSGNQPQHF. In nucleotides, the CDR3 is TGTGCCAGCAGCTTGTTAGGAGGGAGCGGCAATCAGCCCCAGCATTTT.

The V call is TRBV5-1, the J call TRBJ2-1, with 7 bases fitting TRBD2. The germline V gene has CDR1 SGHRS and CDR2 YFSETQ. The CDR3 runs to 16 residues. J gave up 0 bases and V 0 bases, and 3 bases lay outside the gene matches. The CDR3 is CASSLAGRTSYNEQFF. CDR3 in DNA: TGCGCCAGCAGCTTGGCCGGGAGGACCTCCTACAATGAGCAGTTCTTC.

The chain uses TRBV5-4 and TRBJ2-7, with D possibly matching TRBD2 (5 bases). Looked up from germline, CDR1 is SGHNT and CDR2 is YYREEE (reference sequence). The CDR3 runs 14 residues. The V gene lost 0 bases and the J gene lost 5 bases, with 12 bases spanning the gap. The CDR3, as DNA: TGTGCCAGCAGCTTGGCGTCTAGCAGTGACGAGCAGTACTTC. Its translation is CASSLASSSDEQYF.

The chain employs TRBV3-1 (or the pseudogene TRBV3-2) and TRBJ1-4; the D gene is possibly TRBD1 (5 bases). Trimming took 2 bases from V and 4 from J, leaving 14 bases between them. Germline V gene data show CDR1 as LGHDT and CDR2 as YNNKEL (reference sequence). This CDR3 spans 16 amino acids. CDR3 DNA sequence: TGTGCCAGCAGCCAACATGGCGGGGGAGATAATGAAAAACTGTTTTTT. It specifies CASSQHGGGDNEKLFF.

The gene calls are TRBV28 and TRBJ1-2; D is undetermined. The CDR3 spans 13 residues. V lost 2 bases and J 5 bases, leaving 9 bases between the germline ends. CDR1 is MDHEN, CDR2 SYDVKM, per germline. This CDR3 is CASSLKRDYGYTF. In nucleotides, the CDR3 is TGTGCCAGCAGTTTAAAGAGGGATTATGGCTACACCTTC.

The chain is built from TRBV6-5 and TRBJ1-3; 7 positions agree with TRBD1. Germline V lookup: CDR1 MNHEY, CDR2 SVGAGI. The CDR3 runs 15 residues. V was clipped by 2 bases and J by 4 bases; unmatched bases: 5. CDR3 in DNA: TGTGCCAGCAGTTACACCACAGGGGTGGGAAACACCATATATTTT. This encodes CASSYTTGVGNTIYF.

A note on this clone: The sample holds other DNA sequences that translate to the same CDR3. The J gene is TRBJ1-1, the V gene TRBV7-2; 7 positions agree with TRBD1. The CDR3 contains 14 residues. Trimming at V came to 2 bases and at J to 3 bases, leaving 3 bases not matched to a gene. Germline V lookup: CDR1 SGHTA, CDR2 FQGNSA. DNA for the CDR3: TGTGCCAGCAGCTTAAGGGGGCGGGACACTGAAGCTTTCTTT. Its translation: CASSLRGRDTEAFF.

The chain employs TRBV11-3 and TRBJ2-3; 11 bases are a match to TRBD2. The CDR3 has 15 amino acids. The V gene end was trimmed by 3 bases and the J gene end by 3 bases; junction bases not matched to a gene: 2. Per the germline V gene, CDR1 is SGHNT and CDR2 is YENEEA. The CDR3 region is CASSLVAGGTDTQYF. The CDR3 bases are TGTGCCAGCAGCTTGGTAGCGGGGGGGACAGATACGCAGTATTTT.

CDR3 bases: TGTGCCAGCAGCTTGTCCGGCGGGACGGGCACTGAAGCTTTCTTT. It encodes CASSLSGGTGTEAFF. The gene calls are TRBV5-4 and TRBJ1-1; a possible D gene is TRBD1 (5 bases). V was pared by 1 base and J by 4 bases, with 14 bases between. Germline V gene lookup returns CDR1 SGHNT and CDR2 YYREEE (reference sequence). The CDR3 runs 15 residues.

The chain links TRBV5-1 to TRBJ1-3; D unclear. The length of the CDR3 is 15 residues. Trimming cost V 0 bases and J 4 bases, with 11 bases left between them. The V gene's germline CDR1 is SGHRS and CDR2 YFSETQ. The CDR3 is CASSLAPAWGNTIYF. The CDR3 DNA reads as TGCGCCAGCAGCTTGGCGCCCGCGTGGGGAAACACCATATATTTT.

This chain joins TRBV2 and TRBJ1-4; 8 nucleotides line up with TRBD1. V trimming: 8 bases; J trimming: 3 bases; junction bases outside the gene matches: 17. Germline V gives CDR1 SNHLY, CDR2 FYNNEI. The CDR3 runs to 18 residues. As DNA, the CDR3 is TGTGCCAGCCTCGCTCAGGGGGCTTGGGATGGATCTAATGAAAAACTGTTTTTT. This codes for CASLAQGAWDGSNEKLFF.

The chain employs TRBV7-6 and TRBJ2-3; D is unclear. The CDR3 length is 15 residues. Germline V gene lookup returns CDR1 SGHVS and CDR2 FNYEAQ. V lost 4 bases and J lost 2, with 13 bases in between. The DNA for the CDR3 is TGTGCCAGCAGCTCCGGAGTGGTTCCCACAGATACGCAGTATTTT. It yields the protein CASSSGVVPTDTQYF.

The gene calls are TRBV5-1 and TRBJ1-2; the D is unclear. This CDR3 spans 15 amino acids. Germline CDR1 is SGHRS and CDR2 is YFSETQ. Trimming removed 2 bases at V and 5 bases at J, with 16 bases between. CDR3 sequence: CASSLWQVLDYGYTF. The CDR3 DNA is TGCGCCAGCAGCTTATGGCAGGTGTTAGATTATGGCTACACCTTC.

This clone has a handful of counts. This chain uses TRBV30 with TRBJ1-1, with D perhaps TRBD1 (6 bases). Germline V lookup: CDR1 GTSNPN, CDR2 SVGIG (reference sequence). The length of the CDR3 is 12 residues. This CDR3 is CAHKQGNTEAFF. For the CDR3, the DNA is TGTGCTCATAAACAGGGGAACACTGAAGCTTTCTTT.

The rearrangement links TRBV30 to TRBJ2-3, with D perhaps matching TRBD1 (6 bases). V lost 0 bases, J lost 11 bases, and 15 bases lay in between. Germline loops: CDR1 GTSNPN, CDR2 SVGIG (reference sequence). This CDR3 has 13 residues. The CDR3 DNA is TGTGCCTGGAGTGTAAATCGGGACACCCGGCAGTATTTT. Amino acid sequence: CAWSVNRDTRQYF.

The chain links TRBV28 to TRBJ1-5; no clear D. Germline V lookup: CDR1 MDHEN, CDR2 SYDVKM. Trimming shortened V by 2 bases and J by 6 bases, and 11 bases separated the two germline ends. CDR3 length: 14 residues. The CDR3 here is CASSLLRRAQPQHF. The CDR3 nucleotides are TGTGCCAGCAGTTTACTTAGGAGGGCTCAGCCCCAGCATTTT.

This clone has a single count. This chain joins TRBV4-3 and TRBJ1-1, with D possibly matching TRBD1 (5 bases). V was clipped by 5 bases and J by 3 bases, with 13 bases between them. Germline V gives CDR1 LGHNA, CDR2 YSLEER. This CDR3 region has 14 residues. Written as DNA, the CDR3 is TGCGCCAGCAGCAACCCGGGGGGGTACACTGAAGCTTTCTTT. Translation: CASSNPGGYTEAFF.

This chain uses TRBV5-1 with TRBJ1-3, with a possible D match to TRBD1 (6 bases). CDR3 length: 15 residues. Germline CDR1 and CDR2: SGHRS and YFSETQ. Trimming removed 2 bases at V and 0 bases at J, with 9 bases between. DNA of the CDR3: TGCGCCAGCAGCTTACAGGGTGGCTCTGGAAACACCATATATTTT. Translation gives CASSLQGGSGNTIYF.

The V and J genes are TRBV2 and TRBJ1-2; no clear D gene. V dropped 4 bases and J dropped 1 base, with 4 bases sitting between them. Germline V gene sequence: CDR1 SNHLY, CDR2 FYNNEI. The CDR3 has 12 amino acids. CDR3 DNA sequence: TGTGCCAGCAGTGTCAATAACTATGGCTACACCTTC. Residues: CASSVNNYGYTF.

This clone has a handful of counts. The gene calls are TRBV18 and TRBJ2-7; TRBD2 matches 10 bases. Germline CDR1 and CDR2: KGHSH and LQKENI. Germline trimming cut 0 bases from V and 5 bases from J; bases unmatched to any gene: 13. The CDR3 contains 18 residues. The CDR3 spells CASSPPLAGTSVLDEQYF. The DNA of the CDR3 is TGTGCCAGCTCACCACCTCTGGCAGGGACTAGCGTGTTGGACGAGCAGTACTTC.

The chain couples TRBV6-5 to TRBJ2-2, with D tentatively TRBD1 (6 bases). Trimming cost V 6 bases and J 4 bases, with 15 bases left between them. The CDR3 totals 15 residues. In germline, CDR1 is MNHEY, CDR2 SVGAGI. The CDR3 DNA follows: TGTGCCAGCAGAAAAGTACAGGGCGTCACCGGGGAGCTGTTTTTT. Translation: CASRKVQGVTGELFF.

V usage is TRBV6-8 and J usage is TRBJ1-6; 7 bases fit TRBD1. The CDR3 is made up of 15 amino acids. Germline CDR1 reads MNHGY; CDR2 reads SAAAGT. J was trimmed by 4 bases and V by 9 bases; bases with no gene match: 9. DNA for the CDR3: TGTGCCAGGACACCCCAGGGACAGTATAATTCACCCCTCCACTTT. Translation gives CARTPQGQYNSPLHF.

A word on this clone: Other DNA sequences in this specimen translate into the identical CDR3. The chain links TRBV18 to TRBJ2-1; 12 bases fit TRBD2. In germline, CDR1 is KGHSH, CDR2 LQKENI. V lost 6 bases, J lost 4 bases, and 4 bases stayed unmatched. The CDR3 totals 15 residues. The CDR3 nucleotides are TGTGCCAGCTCCCCTCTAGCGGGAGGGTACAATGAGCAGTTCTTC. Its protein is CASSPLAGGYNEQFF.

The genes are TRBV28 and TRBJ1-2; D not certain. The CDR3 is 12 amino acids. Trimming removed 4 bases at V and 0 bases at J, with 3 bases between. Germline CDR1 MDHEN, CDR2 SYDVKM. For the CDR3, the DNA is TGTGCCAGCAGTTCCTCTAACTATGGCTACACCTTC. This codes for CASSSSNYGYTF.